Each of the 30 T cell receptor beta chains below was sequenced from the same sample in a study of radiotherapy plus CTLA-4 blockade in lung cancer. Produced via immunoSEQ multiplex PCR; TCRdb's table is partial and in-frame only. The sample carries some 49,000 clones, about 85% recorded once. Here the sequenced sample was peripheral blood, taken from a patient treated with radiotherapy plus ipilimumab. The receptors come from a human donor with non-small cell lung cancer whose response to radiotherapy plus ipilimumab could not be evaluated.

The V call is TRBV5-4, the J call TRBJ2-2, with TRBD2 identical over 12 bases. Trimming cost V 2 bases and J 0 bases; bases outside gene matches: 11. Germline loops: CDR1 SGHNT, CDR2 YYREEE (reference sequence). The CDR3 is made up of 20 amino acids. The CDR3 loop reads CASSLAPTSGRSPNTGELFF. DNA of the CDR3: TGTGCCAGCAGCTTAGCCCCAACTAGCGGGAGGTCCCCGAACACCGGGGAGCTGTTTTTT. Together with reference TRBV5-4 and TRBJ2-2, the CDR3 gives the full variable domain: ETGVTQSPTHLIKTRGQQVTLRCSSQSGHNTVSWYQQALGQGPQFIFQYYREEENGRGNFPPRFSGLQFPNYSSELNVNALELDDSALYLCASSLAPTSGRSPNTGELFFGEGSRLTVL.

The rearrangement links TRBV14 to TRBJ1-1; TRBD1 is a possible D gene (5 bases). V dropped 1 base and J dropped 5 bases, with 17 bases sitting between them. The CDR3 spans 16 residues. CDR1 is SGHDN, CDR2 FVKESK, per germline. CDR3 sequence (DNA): TGTGCCAGCAGCCAAGGGGATAAGGGGTTTAAAACTGAAGCTTTCTTT. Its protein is CASSQGDKGFKTEAFF.

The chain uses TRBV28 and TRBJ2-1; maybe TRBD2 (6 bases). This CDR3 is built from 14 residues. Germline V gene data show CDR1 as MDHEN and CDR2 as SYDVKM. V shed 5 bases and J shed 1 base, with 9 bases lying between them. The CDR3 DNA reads TGTGCCAGCAGTCCCGGGACTTCCTACAATGAGCAGTTCTTC. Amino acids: CASSPGTSYNEQFF.

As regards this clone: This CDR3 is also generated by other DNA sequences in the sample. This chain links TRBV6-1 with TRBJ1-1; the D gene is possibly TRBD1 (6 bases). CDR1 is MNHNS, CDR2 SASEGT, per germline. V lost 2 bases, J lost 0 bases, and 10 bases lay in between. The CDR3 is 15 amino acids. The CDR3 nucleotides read TGTGCCAGCAGTGAACAGGGGAGGGTGAACACTGAAGCTTTCTTT. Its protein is CASSEQGRVNTEAFF.

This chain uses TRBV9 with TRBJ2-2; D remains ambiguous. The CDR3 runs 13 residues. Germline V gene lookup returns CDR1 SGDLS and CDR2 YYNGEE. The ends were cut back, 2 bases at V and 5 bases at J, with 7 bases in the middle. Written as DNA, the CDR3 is TGTGCCAGCAGCGTTCGTCGGACCGGGGAGCTGTTTTTT. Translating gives CASSVRRTGELFF.

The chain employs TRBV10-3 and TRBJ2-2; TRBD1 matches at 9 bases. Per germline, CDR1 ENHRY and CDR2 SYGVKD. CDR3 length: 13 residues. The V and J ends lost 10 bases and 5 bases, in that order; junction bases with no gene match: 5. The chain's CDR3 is CATRDRATGELFF. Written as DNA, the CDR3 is TGTGCCACCCGGGACAGGGCTACCGGGGAGCTGTTTTTT.

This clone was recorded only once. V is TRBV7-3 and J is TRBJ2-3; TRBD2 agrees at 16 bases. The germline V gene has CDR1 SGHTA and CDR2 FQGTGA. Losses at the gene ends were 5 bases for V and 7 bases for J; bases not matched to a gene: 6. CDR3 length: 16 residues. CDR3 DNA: TGTGCCAGCAGCCCCGGGACTAGCGGGAGGGGAAATACGCAGTATTTT. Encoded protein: CASSPGTSGRGNTQYF.

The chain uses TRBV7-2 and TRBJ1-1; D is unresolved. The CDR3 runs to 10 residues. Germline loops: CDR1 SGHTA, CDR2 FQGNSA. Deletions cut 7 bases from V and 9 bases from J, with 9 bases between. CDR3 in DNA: TGTGCCAGCATTGCAGGAAAAGCTTTCTTT. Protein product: CASIAGKAFF. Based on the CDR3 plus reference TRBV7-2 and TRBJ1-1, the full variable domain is GAGVSQSPSNKVTEKGKDVELRCDPISGHTALYWYRQSLGQGLEFLIYFQGNSAPDKSGLPSDRFSAERTGGSVSTLTIQRTQQEDSAVYLCASIAGKAFFGQGTRLTVV.

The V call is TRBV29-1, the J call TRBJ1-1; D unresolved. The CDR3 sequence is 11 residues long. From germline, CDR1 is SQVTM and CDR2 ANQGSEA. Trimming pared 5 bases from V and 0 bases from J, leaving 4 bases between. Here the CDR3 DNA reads TGCAGCGTTTCTGTGAACACTGAAGCTTTCTTT. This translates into CSVSVNTEAFF.

CDR3 residues: CSIVERVTDTQYF. The CDR3, as DNA: TGCAGCATAGTAGAGCGGGTCACAGATACGCAGTATTTT. V gene TRBV29-1 combines with J gene TRBJ2-3, with D perhaps matching TRBD2 (6 bases). The germline V and J ends were trimmed by 8 bases and 2 bases, with 14 bases remaining between them. Looked up from germline, CDR1 is SQVTM and CDR2 is ANQGSEA. The CDR3 extends over 13 amino acids.

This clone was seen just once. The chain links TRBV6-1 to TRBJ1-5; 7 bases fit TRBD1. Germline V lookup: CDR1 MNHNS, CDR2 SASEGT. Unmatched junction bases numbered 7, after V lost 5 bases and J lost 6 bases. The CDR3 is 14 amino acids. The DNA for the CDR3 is TGTGCCAGCAGTCCCGGGACAGATCGTCAGCCCCAGCATTTT. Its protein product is CASSPGTDRQPQHF.

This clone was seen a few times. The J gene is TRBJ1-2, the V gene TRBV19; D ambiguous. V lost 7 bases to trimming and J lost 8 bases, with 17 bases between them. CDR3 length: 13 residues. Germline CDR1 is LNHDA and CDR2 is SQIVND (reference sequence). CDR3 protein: CASNDGGLGGYTF. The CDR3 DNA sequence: TGTGCCAGTAACGACGGAGGCCTTGGGGGCTACACCTTC.

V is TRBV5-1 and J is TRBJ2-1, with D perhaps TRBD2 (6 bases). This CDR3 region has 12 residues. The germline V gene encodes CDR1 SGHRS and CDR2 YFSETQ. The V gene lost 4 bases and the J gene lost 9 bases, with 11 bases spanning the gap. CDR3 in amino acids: CASSIGGVEQFF. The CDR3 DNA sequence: TGCGCCAGCAGCATTGGCGGGGTTGAGCAGTTCTTC.

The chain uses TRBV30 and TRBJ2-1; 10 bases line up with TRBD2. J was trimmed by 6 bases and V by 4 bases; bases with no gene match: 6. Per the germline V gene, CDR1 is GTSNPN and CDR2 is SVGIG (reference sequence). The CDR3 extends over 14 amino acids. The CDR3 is CAWTLAGAANEQFF. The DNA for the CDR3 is TGTGCCTGGACTCTAGCGGGAGCGGCCAATGAGCAGTTCTTC.

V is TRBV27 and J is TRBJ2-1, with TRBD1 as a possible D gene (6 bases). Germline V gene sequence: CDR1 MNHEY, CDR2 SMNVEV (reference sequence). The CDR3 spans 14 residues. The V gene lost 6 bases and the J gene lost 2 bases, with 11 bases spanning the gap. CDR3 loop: CASRDSSPYNEQFF. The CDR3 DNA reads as TGTGCCAGCAGGGACAGTTCTCCCTACAATGAGCAGTTCTTC.

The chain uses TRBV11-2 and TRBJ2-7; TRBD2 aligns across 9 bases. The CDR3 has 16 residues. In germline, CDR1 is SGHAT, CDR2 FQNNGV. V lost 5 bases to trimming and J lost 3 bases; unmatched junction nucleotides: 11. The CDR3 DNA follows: TGTGCCAGCAGCCCCTGGCCGACTAGCGGAGACTACGAGCAGTACTTC. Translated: CASSPWPTSGDYEQYF.

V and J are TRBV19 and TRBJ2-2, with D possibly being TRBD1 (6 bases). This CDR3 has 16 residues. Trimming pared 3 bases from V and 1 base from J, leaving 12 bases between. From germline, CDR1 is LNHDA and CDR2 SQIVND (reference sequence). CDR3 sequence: CASSMGWGLNTGELFF. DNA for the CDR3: TGTGCCAGTAGTATGGGTTGGGGGCTGAACACCGGGGAGCTGTTTTTT.

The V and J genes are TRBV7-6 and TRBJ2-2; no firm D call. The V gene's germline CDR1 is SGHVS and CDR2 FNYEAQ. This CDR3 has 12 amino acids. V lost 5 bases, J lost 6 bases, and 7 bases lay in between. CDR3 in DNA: TGTGCCAGCAGCCAGATGTCCGGGGAGCTGTTTTTT. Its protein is CASSQMSGELFF.

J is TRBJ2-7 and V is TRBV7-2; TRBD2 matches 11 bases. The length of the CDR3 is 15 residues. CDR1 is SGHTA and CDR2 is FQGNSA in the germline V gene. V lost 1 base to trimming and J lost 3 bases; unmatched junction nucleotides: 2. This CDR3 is CASSLDGTSGYEQYF. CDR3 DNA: TGTGCCAGCAGCTTAGATGGGACTAGCGGCTACGAGCAGTACTTC.

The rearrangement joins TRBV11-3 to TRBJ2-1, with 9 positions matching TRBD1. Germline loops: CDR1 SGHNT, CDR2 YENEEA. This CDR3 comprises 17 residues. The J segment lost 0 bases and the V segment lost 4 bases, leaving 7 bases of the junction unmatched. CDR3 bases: TGTGCCAGCAGCTCGGGACAGGGAAAGAACTCCTACAATGAGCAGTTCTTC. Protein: CASSSGQGKNSYNEQFF. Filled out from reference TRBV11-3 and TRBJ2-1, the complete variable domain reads EAGVVQSPRYKIIEKKQPVAFWCNPISGHNTLYWYLQNLGQGPELLIRYENEEAVDDSQLPKDRFSAERLKGVDSTLKIQPAELGDSAVYLCASSSGQGKNSYNEQFFGPGTRLTVL.

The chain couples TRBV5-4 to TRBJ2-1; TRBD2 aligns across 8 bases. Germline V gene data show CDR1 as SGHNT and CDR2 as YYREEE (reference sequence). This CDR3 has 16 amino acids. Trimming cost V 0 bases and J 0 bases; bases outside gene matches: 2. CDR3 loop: CASSLAAGGSYNEQFF. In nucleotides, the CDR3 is TGTGCCAGCAGCTTGGCGGCGGGAGGCTCCTACAATGAGCAGTTCTTC.

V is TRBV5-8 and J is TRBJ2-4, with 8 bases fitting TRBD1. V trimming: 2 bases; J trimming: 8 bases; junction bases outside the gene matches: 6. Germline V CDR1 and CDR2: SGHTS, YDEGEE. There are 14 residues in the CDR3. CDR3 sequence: CASSFSRGQHIQYF. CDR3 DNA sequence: TGTGCCAGCAGCTTTTCCAGGGGGCAGCACATTCAGTACTTC.

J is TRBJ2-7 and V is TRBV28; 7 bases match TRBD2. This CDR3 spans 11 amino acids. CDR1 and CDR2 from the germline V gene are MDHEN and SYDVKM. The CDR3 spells CAGGSPHEQYF. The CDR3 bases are TGTGCGGGGGGGTCCCCCCACGAGCAGTACTTC.

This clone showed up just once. CDR3 in amino acids: CASSLTRDRGYGYTF. The CDR3 bases are TGTGCCAGCAGCTTAACCCGGGACAGGGGTTATGGCTACACCTTC. V and J are TRBV11-2 and TRBJ1-2; 10 bases fit TRBD1. V lost 2 bases and J lost 5; bases outside the gene matches: 5. This CDR3 has 15 amino acids. Germline V gives CDR1 SGHAT, CDR2 FQNNGV. The variable domain in full, completed from reference TRBV11-2 and TRBJ1-2, reads EAGVAQSPRYKIIEKRQSVAFWCNPISGHATLYWYQQILGQGPKLLIQFQNNGVVDDSQLPKDRFSAERLKGVDSTLKIQPAKLEDSAVYLCASSLTRDRGYGYTFGSGTRLTVV.

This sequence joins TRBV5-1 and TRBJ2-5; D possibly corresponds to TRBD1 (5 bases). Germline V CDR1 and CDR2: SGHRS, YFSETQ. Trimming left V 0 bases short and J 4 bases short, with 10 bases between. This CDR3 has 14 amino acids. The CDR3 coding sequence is TGCGCCAGCAGCTTGGAGATAGGGGCAGAGACCCAGTACTTC. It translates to CASSLEIGAETQYF.

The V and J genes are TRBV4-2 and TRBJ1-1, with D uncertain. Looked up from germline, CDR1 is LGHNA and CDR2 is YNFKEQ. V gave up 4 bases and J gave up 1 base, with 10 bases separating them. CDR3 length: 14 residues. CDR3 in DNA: TGTGCCAGCAGCCCTGGTCGGGGGAACACTGAAGCTTTCTTT. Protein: CASSPGRGNTEAFF.

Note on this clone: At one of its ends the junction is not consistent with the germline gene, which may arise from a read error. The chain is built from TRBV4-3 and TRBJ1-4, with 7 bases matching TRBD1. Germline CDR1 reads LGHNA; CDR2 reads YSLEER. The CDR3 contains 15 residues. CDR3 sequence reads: CASSPDRRTYEKLFF. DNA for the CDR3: TGCGCCAGCAGTCCGGACAGGCGAACTTATGAAAAACTGTTTTTT.

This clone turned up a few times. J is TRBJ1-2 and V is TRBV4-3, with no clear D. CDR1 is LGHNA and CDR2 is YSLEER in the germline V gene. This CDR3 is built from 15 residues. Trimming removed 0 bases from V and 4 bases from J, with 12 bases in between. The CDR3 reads CASSQDSLSAYGYTF. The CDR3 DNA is TGCGCCAGCAGCCAAGATTCACTCAGCGCCTATGGCTACACCTTC.

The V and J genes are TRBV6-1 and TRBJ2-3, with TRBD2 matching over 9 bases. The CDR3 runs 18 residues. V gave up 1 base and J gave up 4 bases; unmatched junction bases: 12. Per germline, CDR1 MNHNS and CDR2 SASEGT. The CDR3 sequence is CASSEDLIAGVYPDTQYF. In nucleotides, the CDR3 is TGTGCCAGCAGTGAAGATCTTATAGCGGGAGTGTATCCAGATACGCAGTATTTT.

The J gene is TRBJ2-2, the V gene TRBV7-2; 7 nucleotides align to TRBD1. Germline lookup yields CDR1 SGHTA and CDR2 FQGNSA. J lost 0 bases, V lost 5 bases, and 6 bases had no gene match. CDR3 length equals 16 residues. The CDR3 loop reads CASSPQGVTNTGELFF. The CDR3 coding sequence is TGTGCCAGCAGCCCGCAGGGGGTTACGAACACCGGGGAGCTGTTTTTT.